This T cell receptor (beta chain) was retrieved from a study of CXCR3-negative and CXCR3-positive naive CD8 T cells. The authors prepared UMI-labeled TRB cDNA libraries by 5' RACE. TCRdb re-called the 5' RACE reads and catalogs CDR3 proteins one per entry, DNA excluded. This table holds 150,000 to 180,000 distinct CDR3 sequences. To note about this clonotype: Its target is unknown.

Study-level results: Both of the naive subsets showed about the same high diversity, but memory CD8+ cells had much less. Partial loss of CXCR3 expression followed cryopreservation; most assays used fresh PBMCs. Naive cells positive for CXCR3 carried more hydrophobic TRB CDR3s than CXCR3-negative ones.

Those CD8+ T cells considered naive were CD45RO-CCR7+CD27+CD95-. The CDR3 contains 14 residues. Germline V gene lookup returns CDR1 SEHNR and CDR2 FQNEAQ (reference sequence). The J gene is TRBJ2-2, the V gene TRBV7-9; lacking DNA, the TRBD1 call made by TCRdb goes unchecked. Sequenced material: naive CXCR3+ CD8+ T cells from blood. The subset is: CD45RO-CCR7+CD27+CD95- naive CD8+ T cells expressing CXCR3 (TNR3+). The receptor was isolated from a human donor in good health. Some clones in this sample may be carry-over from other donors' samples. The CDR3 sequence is CASSLIRVPGELFF.